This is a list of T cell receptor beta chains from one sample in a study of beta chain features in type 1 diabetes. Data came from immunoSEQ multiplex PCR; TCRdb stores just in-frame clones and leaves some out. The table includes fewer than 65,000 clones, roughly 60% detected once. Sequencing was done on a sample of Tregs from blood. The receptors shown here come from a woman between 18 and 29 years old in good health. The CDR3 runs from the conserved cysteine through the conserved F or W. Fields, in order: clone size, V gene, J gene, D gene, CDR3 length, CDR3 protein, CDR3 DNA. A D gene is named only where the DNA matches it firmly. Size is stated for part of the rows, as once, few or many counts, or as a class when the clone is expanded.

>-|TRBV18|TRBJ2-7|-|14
CTSSPARGGYEQYF
TGTACCAGCTCGCCAGCCCGGGGTGGCTACGAGCAGTACTTC
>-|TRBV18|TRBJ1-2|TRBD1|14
CASSPQDRVGGYTF
TGTGCCAGCTCACCACAAGACAGGGTAGGCGGCTACACCTTC
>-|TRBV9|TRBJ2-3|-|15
CASSVGPGGTDTQYF
TGTGCCAGCAGCGTAGGGCCGGGGGGCACAGATACGCAGTATTTT
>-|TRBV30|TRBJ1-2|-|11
CAWSPSGGYTF
TGTGCCTGGAGTCCTAGTGGGGGCTACACCTTC
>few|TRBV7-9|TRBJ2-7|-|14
CASSVQGFSYEQYF
TGTGCCAGCAGCGTACAGGGATTTTCCTACGAGCAGTACTTC
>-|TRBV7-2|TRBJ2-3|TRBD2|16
CASSRRTSGSTDTQYF
TGTGCCAGCAGCCGACGGACTAGCGGTAGCACAGATACGCAGTATTTT
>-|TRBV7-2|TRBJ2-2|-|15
CASSLGSPGTGELFF
TGTGCCAGCAGCTTAGGCAGCCCGGGTACCGGGGAGCTGTTTTTT
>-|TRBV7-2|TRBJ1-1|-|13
CASSWGGNTEAFF
TGTGCCAGCAGCTGGGGGGGGAACACTGAAGCTTTCTTT
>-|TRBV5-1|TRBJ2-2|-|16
CASSRTLLWDTGELFF
TGCGCCAGCAGCAGGACACTCCTATGGGACACCGGGGAGCTGTTTTTT
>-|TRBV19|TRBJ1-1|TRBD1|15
CASSPRTGELSEAFF
TGTGCCAGTAGTCCTCGGACAGGGGAGCTGTCTGAAGCTTTCTTT
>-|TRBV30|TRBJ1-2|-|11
CAWSLVDGYTF
TGTGCCTGGAGTCTCGTAGATGGCTACACCTTC
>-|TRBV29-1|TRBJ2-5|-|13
CSVDNAGGETQYF
TGCAGCGTTGACAACGCGGGTGGAGAGACCCAGTACTTC
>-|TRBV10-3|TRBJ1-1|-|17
CAISESVRQGMNTEAFF
TGTGCCATCAGTGAGTCCGTTCGTCAGGGTATGAACACTGAAGCTTTCTTT
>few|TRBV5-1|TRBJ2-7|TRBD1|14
CASSFGTGGTEQYF
TGCGCCAGCAGCTTCGGGACAGGGGGAACCGAGCAGTACTTC
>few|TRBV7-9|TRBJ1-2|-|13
CASSPERSYGYTF
TGTGCCAGCAGCCCCGAGCGCTCCTATGGCTACACCTTC
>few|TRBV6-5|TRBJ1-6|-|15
CASSYRSSYNSPLHF
TGTGCCAGCAGTTACCGGAGCTCCTATAATTCCCCCCTCCACTTT
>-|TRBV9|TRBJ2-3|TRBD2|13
CASSPPGLVTQYF
TGTGCCAGCAGCCCTCCGGGACTAGTTACGCAGTATTTT
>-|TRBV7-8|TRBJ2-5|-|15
CASSLDGRRGETQYF
TGTGCCAGCAGCTTAGACGGGAGGAGGGGGGAGACCCAGTACTTC
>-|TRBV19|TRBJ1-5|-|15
CASSASDFGDQPQHF
TGTGCCAGTAGTGCGTCCGATTTCGGGGATCAGCCCCAGCATTTT
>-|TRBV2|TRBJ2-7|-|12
CASSEEDYEQYF
TGTGCCAGCAGTGAGGAGGACTACGAGCAGTACTTC
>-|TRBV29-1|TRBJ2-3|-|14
CSAGSGTGTDTQYF
TGCAGCGCTGGGAGCGGTACTGGCACAGATACGCAGTATTTT
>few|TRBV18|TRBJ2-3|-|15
CASSPPNTLGDTQYF
TGTGCCAGCTCACCACCGAACACCTTGGGCGATACGCAGTATTTT
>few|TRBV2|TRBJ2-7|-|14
CASSLPPPAYEQYF
TGTGCCAGCAGCCTCCCTCCCCCCGCCTACGAGCAGTACTTC
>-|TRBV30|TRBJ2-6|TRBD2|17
CAGRRGRGGSGANVLTF
TGTGCCGGGCGAAGGGGGCGGGGGGGCTCTGGGGCCAACGTCCTGACTTTC
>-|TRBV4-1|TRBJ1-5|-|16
CASSQELAVSNQPQHF
TGCGCCAGCAGCCAAGAGCTGGCCGTTAGCAATCAGCCCCAGCATTTT
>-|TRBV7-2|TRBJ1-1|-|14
CASSPRARDTEAFF
TGTGCCAGCAGCCCCAGGGCCAGGGACACTGAAGCTTTCTTT
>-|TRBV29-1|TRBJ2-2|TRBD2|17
CSVEKPGRAANTGELFF
TGCAGCGTTGAAAAACCCGGGAGGGCCGCGAACACCGGGGAGCTGTTTTTT
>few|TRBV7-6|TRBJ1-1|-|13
CASSPTGGGEAFF
TGTGCCAGCAGCCCTACGGGAGGCGGTGAAGCTTTCTTT
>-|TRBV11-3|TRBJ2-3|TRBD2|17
CASSSGLALRGTDTQYF
TGTGCCAGCAGCTCAGGACTAGCTCTACGGGGCACAGATACGCAGTATTTT
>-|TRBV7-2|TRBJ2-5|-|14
CASRDNRGSETQYF
TGTGCCAGCAGGGATAACCGGGGATCGGAGACCCAGTACTTC
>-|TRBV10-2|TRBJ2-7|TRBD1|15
CASSAPGQGAYEQYF
TGCGCCAGCAGTGCCCCGGGACAGGGGGCCTACGAGCAGTACTTC
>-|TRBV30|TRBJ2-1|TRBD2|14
CAWNSGRGYNEQFF
TGTGCCTGGAACTCAGGGCGGGGGTACAATGAGCAGTTCTTC
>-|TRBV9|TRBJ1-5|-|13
CASSVVEVGPQHF
TGTGCCAGCAGCGTAGTGGAGGTAGGACCCCAGCATTTT
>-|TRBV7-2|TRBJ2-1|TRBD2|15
CASRRGLANYNEQFF
TGTGCCAGCAGACGCGGACTAGCGAACTACAATGAGCAGTTCTTC
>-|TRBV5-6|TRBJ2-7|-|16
CASSSGWGRSSYEQYF
TGTGCCAGCAGCTCGGGTTGGGGGAGGAGCTCCTACGAGCAGTACTTC
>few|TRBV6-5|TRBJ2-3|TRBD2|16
CASSYSRAGGTDTQYF
TGTGCCAGCAGTTACTCGAGAGCGGGAGGCACAGATACGCAGTATTTT
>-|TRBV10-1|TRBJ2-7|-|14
CASREARETYEQYF
TGCGCCAGCAGGGAGGCCAGGGAAACCTACGAGCAGTACTTC
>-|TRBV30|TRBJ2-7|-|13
CAWSDRPTDEQYF
TGTGCCTGGAGCGACAGGCCGACTGACGAGCAGTACTTC
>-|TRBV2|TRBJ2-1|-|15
CASRRDRSPNREQFF
TGTGCCAGCAGGAGAGACAGGTCTCCCAATCGTGAGCAGTTCTTC
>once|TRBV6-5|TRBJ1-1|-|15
CASSAGGAGSTEAFF
TGTGCCAGCAGCGCCGGGGGGGCAGGGAGCACTGAAGCTTTCTTT
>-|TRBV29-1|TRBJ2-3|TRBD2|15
CSYQGASGRRDTQYF
TGCAGCTACCAAGGGGCTAGCGGGAGGAGAGATACGCAGTATTTT